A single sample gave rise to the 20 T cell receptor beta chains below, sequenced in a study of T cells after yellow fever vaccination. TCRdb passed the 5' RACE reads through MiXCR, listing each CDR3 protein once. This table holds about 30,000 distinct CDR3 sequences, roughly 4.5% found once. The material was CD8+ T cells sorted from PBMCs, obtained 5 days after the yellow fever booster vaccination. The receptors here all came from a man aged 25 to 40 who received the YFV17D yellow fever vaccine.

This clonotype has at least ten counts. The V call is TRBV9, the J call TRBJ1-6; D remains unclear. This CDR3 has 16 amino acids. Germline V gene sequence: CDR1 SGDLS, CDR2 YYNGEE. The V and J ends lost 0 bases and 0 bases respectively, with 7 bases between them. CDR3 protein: CASSVEGGSYNSPLHF. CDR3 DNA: TGTGCCAGCAGCGTAGAGGGTGGCTCCTATAATTCACCCCTCCACTTT.

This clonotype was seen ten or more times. The CDR3: CASSSRDRVDGYTF. Here the CDR3 DNA reads TGTGCCAGCAGCTCCCGGGACAGGGTGGATGGCTACACCTTC. This chain joins TRBV5-6 and TRBJ1-2; 9 nucleotides align to TRBD1. The ends lost 3 bases at V and 6 bases at J; junction bases unmatched: 6. This CDR3 is 14 amino acids long. Germline V gives CDR1 SGHDT, CDR2 YYEEEE.

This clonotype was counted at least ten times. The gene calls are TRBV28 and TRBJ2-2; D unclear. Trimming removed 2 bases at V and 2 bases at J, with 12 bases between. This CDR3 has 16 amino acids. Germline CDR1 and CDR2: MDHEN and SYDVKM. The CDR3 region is CASSLMSVHNTGELFF. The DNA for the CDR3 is TGTGCCAGCAGTTTAATGTCCGTTCATAACACCGGGGAGCTGTTTTTT. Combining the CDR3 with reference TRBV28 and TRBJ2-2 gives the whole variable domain DVKVTQSSRYLVKRTGEKVFLECVQDMDHENMFWYRQDPGLGLRLIYFSYDVKMKEKGDIPEGYSVSREKKERFSLILESASTNQTSMYLCASSLMSVHNTGELFFGEGSRLTVL.

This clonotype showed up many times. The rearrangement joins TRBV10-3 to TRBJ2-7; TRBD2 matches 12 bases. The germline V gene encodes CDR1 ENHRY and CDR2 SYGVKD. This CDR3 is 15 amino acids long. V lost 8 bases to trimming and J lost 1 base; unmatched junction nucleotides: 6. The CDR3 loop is CAIRPTSGGSYEQYF. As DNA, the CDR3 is TGTGCCATCCGACCGACTAGCGGGGGTTCCTACGAGCAGTACTTC.

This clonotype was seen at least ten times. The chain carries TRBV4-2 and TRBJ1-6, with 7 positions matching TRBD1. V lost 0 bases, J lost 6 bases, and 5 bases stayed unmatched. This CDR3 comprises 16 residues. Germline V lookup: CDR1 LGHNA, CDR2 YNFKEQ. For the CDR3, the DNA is TGTGCCAGCAGCCAAGAACACGGGACAGCTAATTCACCCCTCCACTTT. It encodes CASSQEHGTANSPLHF.

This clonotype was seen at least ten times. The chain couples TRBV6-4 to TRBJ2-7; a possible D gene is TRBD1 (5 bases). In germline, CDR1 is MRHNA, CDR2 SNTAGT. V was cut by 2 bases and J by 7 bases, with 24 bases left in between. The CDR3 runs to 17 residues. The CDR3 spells CASSDRDLRQGLWEQYF. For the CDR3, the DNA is TGTGCCAGCAGTGACAGAGATCTCCGGCAGGGCCTCTGGGAGCAGTACTTC.

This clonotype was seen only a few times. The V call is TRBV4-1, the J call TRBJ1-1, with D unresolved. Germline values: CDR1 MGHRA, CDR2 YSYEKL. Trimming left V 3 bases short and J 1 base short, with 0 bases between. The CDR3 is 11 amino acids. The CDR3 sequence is CASSQNTEAFF. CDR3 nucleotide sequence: TGCGCCAGCAGCCAGAACACTGAAGCTTTCTTT.

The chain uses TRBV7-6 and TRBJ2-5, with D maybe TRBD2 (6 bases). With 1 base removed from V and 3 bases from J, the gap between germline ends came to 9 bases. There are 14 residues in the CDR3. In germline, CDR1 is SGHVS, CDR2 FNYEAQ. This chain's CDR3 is CASSLVRTKETQYF. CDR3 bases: TGTGCCAGCAGCTTAGTTAGGACTAAAGAGACCCAGTACTTC.

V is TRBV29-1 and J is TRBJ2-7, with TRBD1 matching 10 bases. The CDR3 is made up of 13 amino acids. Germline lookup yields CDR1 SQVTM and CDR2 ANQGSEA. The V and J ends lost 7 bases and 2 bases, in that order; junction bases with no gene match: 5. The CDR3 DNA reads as TGCAGCGCAGGGGACAGGGGAACCTACGAGCAGTACTTC. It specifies CSAGDRGTYEQYF.

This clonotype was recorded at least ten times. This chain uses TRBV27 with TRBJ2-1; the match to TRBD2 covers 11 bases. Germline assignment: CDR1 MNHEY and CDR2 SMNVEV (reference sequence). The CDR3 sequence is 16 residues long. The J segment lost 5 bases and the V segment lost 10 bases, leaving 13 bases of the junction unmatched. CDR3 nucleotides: TGTGCCACCACCGCTACCGGGACTAGCGGTGACAATGAGCAGTTCTTC. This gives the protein CATTATGTSGDNEQFF.

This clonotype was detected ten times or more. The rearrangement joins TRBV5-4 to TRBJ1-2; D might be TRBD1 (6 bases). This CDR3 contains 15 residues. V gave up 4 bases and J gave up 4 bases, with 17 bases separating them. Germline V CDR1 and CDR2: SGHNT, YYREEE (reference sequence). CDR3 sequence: CASSEDSVLTYGYTF. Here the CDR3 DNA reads TGTGCCAGCAGCGAGGACAGCGTCCTGACCTATGGCTACACCTTC.

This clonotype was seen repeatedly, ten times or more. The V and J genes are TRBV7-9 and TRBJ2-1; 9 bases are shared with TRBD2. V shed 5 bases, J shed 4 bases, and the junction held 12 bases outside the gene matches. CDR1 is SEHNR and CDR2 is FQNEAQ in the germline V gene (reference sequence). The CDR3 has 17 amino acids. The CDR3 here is CASSLIAVSGGYNEQFF. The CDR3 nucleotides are TGTGCCAGCAGCCTCATAGCTGTTAGCGGGGGATACAATGAGCAGTTCTTC.

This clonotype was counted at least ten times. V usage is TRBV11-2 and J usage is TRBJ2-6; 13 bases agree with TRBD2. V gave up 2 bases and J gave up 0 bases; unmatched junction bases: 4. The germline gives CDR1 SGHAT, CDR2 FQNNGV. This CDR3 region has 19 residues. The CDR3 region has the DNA TGTGCCAGCAGCTTATGGGGACTAGCGGGGTCCTCTGGGGCCAACGTCCTGACTTTC. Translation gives CASSLWGLAGSSGANVLTF.

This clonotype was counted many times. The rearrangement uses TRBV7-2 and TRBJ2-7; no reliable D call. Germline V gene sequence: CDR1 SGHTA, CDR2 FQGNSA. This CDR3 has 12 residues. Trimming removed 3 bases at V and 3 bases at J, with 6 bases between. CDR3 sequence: CASSFRDYEQYF. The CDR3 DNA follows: TGTGCCAGCAGCTTCCGAGACTACGAGCAGTACTTC.

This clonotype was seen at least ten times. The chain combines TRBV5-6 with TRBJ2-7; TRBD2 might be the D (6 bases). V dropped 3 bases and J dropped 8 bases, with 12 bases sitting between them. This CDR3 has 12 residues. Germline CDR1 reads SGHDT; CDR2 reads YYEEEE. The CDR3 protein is CASSWGTDQQYF. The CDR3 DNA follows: TGTGCCAGCAGCTGGGGGACTGACCAGCAGTACTTC.

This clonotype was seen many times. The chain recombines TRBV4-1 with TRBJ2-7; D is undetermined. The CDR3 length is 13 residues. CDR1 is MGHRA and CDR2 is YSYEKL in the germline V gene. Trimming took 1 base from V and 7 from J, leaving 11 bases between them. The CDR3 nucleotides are TGCGCCAGCAGCCAAGTCACGGTGAGGGAGCAGTACTTC. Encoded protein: CASSQVTVREQYF.

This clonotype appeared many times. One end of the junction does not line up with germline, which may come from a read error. In DNA, the CDR3 is TGTGCTAGCAGCTTAGATTTCCGGGAAGAAGAGACCCAGTACTTC. It codes for CASSLDFREEETQYF. V gene TRBV7-7 combines with J gene TRBJ2-5; possibly TRBD2 for D (5 bases). The CDR3 sequence is 15 residues long. Germline V gene data show CDR1 as SSHAT and CDR2 as FNYEAQ (reference sequence).

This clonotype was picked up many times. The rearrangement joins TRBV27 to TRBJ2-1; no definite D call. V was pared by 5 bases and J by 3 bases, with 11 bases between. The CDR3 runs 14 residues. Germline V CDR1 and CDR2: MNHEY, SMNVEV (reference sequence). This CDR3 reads CASSTQDHYNEQFF. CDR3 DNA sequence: TGTGCCAGCAGTACCCAGGACCACTACAATGAGCAGTTCTTC.

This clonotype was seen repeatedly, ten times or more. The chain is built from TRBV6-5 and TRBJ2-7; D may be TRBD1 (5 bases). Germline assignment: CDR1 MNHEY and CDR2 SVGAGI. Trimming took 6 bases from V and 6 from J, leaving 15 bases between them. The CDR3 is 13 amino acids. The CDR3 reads CASSAQGGAEQYF. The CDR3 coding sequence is TGTGCCAGCAGCGCGCAGGGTGGGGCCGAGCAGTACTTC.

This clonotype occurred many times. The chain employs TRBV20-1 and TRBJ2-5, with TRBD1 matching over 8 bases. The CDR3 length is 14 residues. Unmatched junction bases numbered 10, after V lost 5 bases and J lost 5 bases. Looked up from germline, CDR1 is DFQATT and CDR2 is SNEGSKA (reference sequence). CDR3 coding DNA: TGCAGTGCTCATGGACAGGGAGGCGGCGAGACCCAGTACTTC. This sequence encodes CSAHGQGGGETQYF.